A single sample gave rise to the 2 T cell receptor beta chains below, sequenced in a study of shared clonotypes between healthy human individuals. The repertoire was sequenced with immunoSEQ multiplex PCR; TCRdb's copy has only in-frame clones and lacks some. The table has some 580,000 clones, 98% seen once. CD45RO-negative cells were positively selected for CCR7, leaving out terminally differentiated effector memory CD45RA+ cells. The source material was naive CD8+ T cells sorted from blood. The receptors were sampled from a man aged 30 to 39 in good health.

The chain is built from TRBV5-4 and TRBJ2-2; D uncertain. Trimming stripped 0 bases from V and 2 bases from J, with 8 bases between. CDR1 is SGHNT, CDR2 YYREEE, per germline (reference sequence). The CDR3 runs 15 residues. The CDR3 is CASSLVAGNTGELFF. The DNA for the CDR3 is TGTGCCAGCAGCTTGGTGGCCGGTAACACCGGGGAGCTGTTTTTT.

CDR3 DNA sequence: TGTGCCAGCAGTTTTGGACTCGGGGAGCAGTACTTC. It specifies CASSFGLGEQYF. The chain uses TRBV28 and TRBJ2-7, with D possibly being TRBD2 (5 bases). The CDR3 loop spans 12 amino acids. Per germline, CDR1 MDHEN and CDR2 SYDVKM. Trimming took off 3 bases at V and 7 bases at J, with 10 bases between the two ends.